A selection of T cell receptor beta chains follows, all from one sample in a study of blood T cell repertoires in COVID-19. Clones were sequenced by immunoSEQ multiplex PCR, and TCRdb holds only the in-frame ones, with some missing. The sample yields some 240,000 clones, less than 90% seen once. Sequenced: peripheral blood. The receptors derive from a woman in her thirties or forties who had recovered from COVID-19. The CDR3 runs from the conserved cysteine through the conserved F or W. The order of the fields is J gene, V gene, clone size, CDR3 protein. Not every row has a clone size; where given, it reads once, few, many or a size class.

>TRBJ1-6|TRBV27|few
CASSFRNSPLHF
>TRBJ2-2|TRBV28|-
CASTSGAANTGELFF
>TRBJ2-2|TRBV15|-
CATSRGLASTGELFF
>TRBJ1-1|TRBV27|once
CASSYRENTEAFF
>TRBJ2-7|TRBV18|-
CASSPTGMDDEQYF
>TRBJ2-1|TRBV7-2|-
CASSTGTVNEQFF
>TRBJ1-4|TRBV27|-
CASTAGDNEKLFF
>TRBJ1-1|TRBV3-1/TRBV3-2|-
CASSQAPGNTEAFF
>TRBJ1-2|TRBV7-2|-
CASSTPTRVNYGYTF
>TRBJ1-6|TRBV27|-
CASSFEGYSPLHF
>TRBJ1-5|TRBV6-1|once
CASSERLPSRASNQPQHF
>TRBJ2-5|TRBV3-1/TRBV3-2|-
CASSRRDFQETQYF
>TRBJ1-1|TRBV12-5|-
CASGLESGTEAFF
>TRBJ1-6|TRBV24-1|few
CATGVTADSPLHF
>TRBJ2-3|TRBV28|few
CASSLTTDTQYF
>TRBJ2-1|TRBV6-6|-
CASMQGDYNEQFF
>TRBJ2-7|TRBV3-1/TRBV3-2|-
CASSPKPRDRGSYEQYF
>TRBJ1-1|TRBV15|-
CATSAGTVNTEAFF
>TRBJ1-3|TRBV6-5|once
CASNPPQGSGNTIYF
>TRBJ1-6|TRBV6-4|-
CASSVEAGGNSPLHF
>TRBJ2-5|TRBV7-2|-
CASSRDFVTQYF
>TRBJ2-7|TRBV5-8|-
CASSLGQASYEQYF
>TRBJ2-2|TRBV5-4|-
CASSLTSGGAVPGELFF
>TRBJ1-1|TRBV2|-
CASGGQGGFAEAFF
>TRBJ1-1|TRBV2|-
CASLGEVNTEAFF
>TRBJ1-2|TRBV7-9|-
CASSPQGVYGYTF
>TRBJ1-6|TRBV3-1/TRBV3-2|-
CASSTGYNSPLHF
>TRBJ2-3|TRBV12-3/TRBV12-4|-
CASSLSEEDTQYF
>TRBJ1-1|TRBV11-2|-
CASSLSGNTEAFF
>TRBJ2-2|TRBV5-1|-
CASSLLTSGANTGELFF
>TRBJ1-1|TRBV28|-
CASSLSNTEAFF
>TRBJ2-4|TRBV6-5|-
CASEAFHIQYF
>TRBJ1-6|TRBV14|once
CASSQEEALNSPLHF
>TRBJ2-1|TRBV5-1|-
CASSLSGNEQFF
>TRBJ1-6|TRBV6-1|-
CASSEGRGWNSPLHF
>TRBJ2-5|TRBV27|-
CASNPDRPQETQYF
>TRBJ2-3|TRBV5-1|-
CASSKDWSDTQYF
>TRBJ2-7|TRBV29-1|-
CSVATRQSYEQYF
>TRBJ1-1|TRBV11-1|once
CASSFRRGEAFF
>TRBJ2-7|TRBV19|-
CASQGLDPSYEQYF
>TRBJ2-7|TRBV2|-
CASSEVFGTGLEQYF
>TRBJ1-2|TRBV28|-
CASSLQAGMRGYTF
>TRBJ1-2|TRBV5-1|-
CASSLAPQGSGGYTF
>TRBJ2-2|TRBV24-1|-
CATSRRGGTGELFF
>TRBJ2-1|TRBV4-1|-
CASRQLRTGTSGSVQFF
>TRBJ2-4|TRBV21-1|-
CASSKGVRENIQYF
>TRBJ2-2|TRBV9|-
CASSPTGNTGELFF
>TRBJ2-7|TRBV4-1|-
CASSQVLGQGAFYEQYF
>TRBJ1-1|TRBV5-1|-
CASRSRGPDTEAFF
>TRBJ1-1|TRBV18|once
CASSPQPMNTEAFF
>TRBJ1-6|TRBV4-1|-
CASSQAARVSSYNSPLHF
>TRBJ2-3|TRBV10-2|few
CASSEPLGSPTDTQYF
>TRBJ1-1|TRBV29-1|few
CSVERGNTEAFF
>TRBJ1-3|TRBV18|-
CASSVAPGASGNTIYF
>TRBJ1-2|TRBV18|-
CASSLEGQGNGYTF
>TRBJ2-7|TRBV28|-
CASSPTRPLGEQYF